Shown below are 20 T cell receptor beta chains from a single sample sequenced in a study of blood T cell repertoires in COVID-19. TCRdb keeps only in-frame clones here, not all; method: immunoSEQ multiplex PCR. Of around 20,000 clones in the sample, approximately 91% were seen once. The specimen sequenced was peripheral blood. The origin of the receptors is a man aged 65 to 79 with active COVID-19.

The V call is TRBV24-1, the J call TRBJ2-5, with D possibly matching TRBD2 (6 bases). Germline V lookup: CDR1 KGHDR, CDR2 SFDVKD. V lost 9 bases to trimming and J lost 1 base, with 14 bases between them. This CDR3 has 14 residues. The DNA of the CDR3 is TGTGCCACCCAAGAGCGGGCCGCCCAAGAGACCCAGTACTTC. Amino acids: CATQERAAQETQYF.

The chain carries TRBV30 and TRBJ2-2, with D maybe TRBD2 (6 bases). Germline CDR1 GTSNPN, CDR2 SVGIG (reference sequence). This CDR3 comprises 16 residues. Trimming removed 8 bases from V and 6 bases from J, with 25 bases in between. CDR3 DNA sequence: TGTGCCCTCTGGAGCCGTCTCGGGAGTATTGCCGGGGAGCTGTTTTTT. Translation: CALWSRLGSIAGELFF.

The rearrangement joins TRBV6-5 to TRBJ2-7; 7 bases align to TRBD1. Germline V gene data show CDR1 as MNHEY and CDR2 as SVGAGI. V shed 6 bases, J shed 2 bases, and the junction held 7 bases outside the gene matches. CDR3 length: 14 amino acids. In nucleotides, the CDR3 is TGTGCCAGCAGCCCAGGGGGTACAGCCTACGAGCAGTACTTC. It specifies CASSPGGTAYEQYF.

The J gene is TRBJ1-2, the V gene TRBV27; D is possibly TRBD1 (6 bases). The CDR3 length is 15 residues. V gave up 2 bases and J gave up 3 bases, with 13 bases separating them. Germline loops: CDR1 MNHEY, CDR2 SMNVEV (reference sequence). The CDR3 loop is CASSLVGGLHYGYTF. Here the CDR3 DNA reads TGTGCCAGCAGTTTAGTGGGGGGGCTACACTATGGCTACACCTTC.

This chain uses TRBV3-1 (or the pseudogene TRBV3-2) with TRBJ1-6; D may be TRBD1 (5 bases). The CDR3 has 14 residues. Trimming pared 1 base from V and 6 bases from J, leaving 7 bases between. Germline CDR1 and CDR2: LGHDT and YNNKEL (reference sequence). The chain's CDR3 is CASSQGGPNSPLHF. The CDR3 DNA sequence: TGTGCCAGCAGCCAAGGGGGCCCTAATTCACCCCTCCACTTT.

This sequence joins TRBV3-1 (or the pseudogene TRBV3-2) and TRBJ2-7, with D possibly being TRBD1 (6 bases). V lost 1 base and J 3 bases, leaving 13 bases between the germline ends. CDR1 and CDR2 (germline): LGHDT, YNNKEL (reference sequence). The length of the CDR3 is 15 residues. CDR3 in amino acids: CASSQATGSGYEQYF. CDR3 bases: TGTGCCAGCAGCCAAGCAACAGGGTCGGGCTACGAGCAGTACTTC.

V usage is TRBV6-1 and J usage is TRBJ2-7; 7 positions agree with TRBD1. Germline V lookup: CDR1 MNHNS, CDR2 SASEGT. Unmatched junction bases numbered 6, after V lost 2 bases and J lost 2 bases. The CDR3 is 15 amino acids. This chain's CDR3 is CASSEKQGTAYEQYF. Here the CDR3 DNA reads TGTGCCAGCAGTGAAAAACAGGGGACCGCCTACGAGCAGTACTTC.

This sequence joins TRBV18 and TRBJ2-3; D is undetermined. Trimming took off 5 bases at V and 2 bases at J, with 11 bases between the two ends. Germline V gene data show CDR1 as KGHSH and CDR2 as LQKENI. The CDR3 loop spans 14 amino acids. CDR3 residues: CASSAPLDTDTQYF. The CDR3 nucleotides read TGTGCCAGCTCAGCTCCGCTAGACACAGATACGCAGTATTTT.

This chain links TRBV6-5 with TRBJ2-7, with D tentatively TRBD1 (5 bases). Trimming removed 6 bases at V and 3 bases at J, with 12 bases between. Germline-derived CDR1 and CDR2 are MNHEY and SVGAGI. The CDR3 totals 13 residues. CDR3 region: CASSSTDFYEQYF. CDR3 nucleotides: TGTGCCAGCAGCTCGACAGATTTCTACGAGCAGTACTTC.

For the CDR3, the DNA is TGTGCCAGCAGTTACGACCGGGACAGCCGCTACGAGCAGTACTTC. It specifies CASSYDRDSRYEQYF. The chain recombines TRBV6-5 with TRBJ2-7, with 7 bases matching TRBD1. J gave up 3 bases and V 2 bases, and 7 bases lay outside the gene matches. The CDR3 length is 15 residues. CDR1 is MNHEY, CDR2 SVGAGI, per germline.

The rearrangement joins TRBV6-1 to TRBJ2-1; D remains ambiguous. There are 13 residues in the CDR3. Germline CDR1 is MNHNS and CDR2 is SASEGT. V was pared by 1 base and J by 3 bases, with 4 bases between. The CDR3 DNA follows: TGTGCCAGCAGTGAAGTCCGCTACAATGAGCAGTTCTTC. This encodes CASSEVRYNEQFF.

The V call is TRBV7-9, the J call TRBJ2-7, with D hard to call. The germline V gene encodes CDR1 SEHNR and CDR2 FQNEAQ (reference sequence). Trimming cost V 1 base and J 5 bases, with 3 bases left between them. This CDR3 comprises 11 residues. The chain's CDR3 is CASSLGDEQYF. The CDR3 DNA follows: TGTGCCAGCAGCTTAGGCGACGAGCAGTACTTC.

V and J are TRBV11-2 and TRBJ2-3; D is possibly TRBD2 (5 bases). Germline CDR1 SGHAT, CDR2 FQNNGV. V was pared by 6 bases and J by 1 base, with 8 bases between. The CDR3 length is 13 residues. CDR3 coding DNA: TGTGCCAGCAGACTTAGCGGCACAGATACGCAGTATTTT. Amino acid sequence: CASRLSGTDTQYF.

This chain links TRBV2 with TRBJ2-1; possibly TRBD2 for D (5 bases). Germline V CDR1 and CDR2: SNHLY, FYNNEI. V was clipped by 3 bases and J by 0 bases, with 12 bases between them. The CDR3 runs 16 residues. The CDR3 spells CASSDARASSYNEQFF. CDR3 coding DNA: TGTGCCAGCAGTGACGCGCGGGCGAGCTCCTACAATGAGCAGTTCTTC.

The V and J genes are TRBV19 and TRBJ1-6; D uncertain. CDR1 and CDR2 (germline): LNHDA, SQIVND (reference sequence). The CDR3 spans 16 residues. Between the trimmed V and J ends, which lost 3 bases and 6 bases, there was a span of 15 bases. The CDR3 region has the DNA TGTGCCAGTAGTATCCGTGCCCAGAATATTAATTCACCCCTCCACTTT. This gives the protein CASSIRAQNINSPLHF.

The chain joins TRBV5-4 to TRBJ1-1; 8 bases agree with TRBD1. The J segment lost 3 bases and the V segment lost 4 bases, leaving 5 bases of the junction unmatched. Germline V gene lookup returns CDR1 SGHNT and CDR2 YYREEE (reference sequence). The CDR3 spans 14 residues. The CDR3, as DNA: TGTGCCAGCAGCCTGAACAGGGGGGACACTGAAGCTTTCTTT. Protein sequence: CASSLNRGDTEAFF.

The rearrangement uses TRBV4-3 and TRBJ1-4; D is unresolved. The germline V gene encodes CDR1 LGHNA and CDR2 YSLEER. The V and J ends lost 4 bases and 6 bases respectively, with 15 bases between them. The CDR3 is 15 amino acids. The CDR3 sequence: CASSRNGNGDEKLFF. Here the CDR3 DNA reads TGCGCCAGCAGCCGAAACGGGAATGGAGATGAAAAACTGTTTTTT.

This clone was counted only a few times. CDR3 in amino acids: CATSDTQGYQPQHF. CDR3 DNA: TGTGCCACCAGTGATACACAGGGTTATCAGCCCCAGCATTTT. This chain links TRBV24-1 with TRBJ1-5; a possible D gene is TRBD1 (6 bases). This CDR3 is 14 amino acids long. Trimming cost V 3 bases and J 5 bases, with 10 bases left between them. Germline V lookup: CDR1 KGHDR, CDR2 SFDVKD.

The chain links TRBV24-1 to TRBJ2-3; 10 nucleotides agree with TRBD1. V was clipped by 5 bases and J by 4 bases; unmatched bases: 5. This CDR3 has 15 residues. Per germline, CDR1 KGHDR and CDR2 SFDVKD. Here the CDR3 reads CATSGPTGGSDTQYF. The CDR3 coding sequence is TGTGCCACCAGTGGTCCGACAGGGGGCTCAGATACGCAGTATTTT.

V gene TRBV7-9 combines with J gene TRBJ2-1; D is ambiguous. Germline lookup yields CDR1 SEHNR and CDR2 FQNEAQ (reference sequence). V lost 3 bases, J lost 3 bases, and 9 bases lay in between. This CDR3 is built from 14 residues. The CDR3 DNA follows: TGTGCCAGCAGCTTCTCTCCCTACTACAATGAGCAGTTCTTC. It translates to CASSFSPYYNEQFF.